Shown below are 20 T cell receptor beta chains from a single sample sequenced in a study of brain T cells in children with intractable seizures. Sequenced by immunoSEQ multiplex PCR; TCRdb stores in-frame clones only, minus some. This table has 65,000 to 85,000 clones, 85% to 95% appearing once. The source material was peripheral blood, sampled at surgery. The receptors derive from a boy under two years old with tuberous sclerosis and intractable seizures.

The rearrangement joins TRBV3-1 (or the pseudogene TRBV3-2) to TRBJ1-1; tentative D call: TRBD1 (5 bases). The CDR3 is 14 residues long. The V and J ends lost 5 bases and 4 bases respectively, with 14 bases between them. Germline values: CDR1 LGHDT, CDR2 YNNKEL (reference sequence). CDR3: CASSTPLRGTEAFF. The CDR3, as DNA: TGTGCCAGCAGCACTCCTTTGAGGGGCACTGAAGCTTTCTTT.

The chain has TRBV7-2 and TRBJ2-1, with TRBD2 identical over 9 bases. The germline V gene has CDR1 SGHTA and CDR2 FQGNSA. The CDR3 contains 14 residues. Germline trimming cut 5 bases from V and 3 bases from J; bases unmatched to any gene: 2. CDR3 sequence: CASSHSGSYNEQFF. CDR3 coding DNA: TGTGCCAGCAGCCATAGCGGGAGCTACAATGAGCAGTTCTTC.

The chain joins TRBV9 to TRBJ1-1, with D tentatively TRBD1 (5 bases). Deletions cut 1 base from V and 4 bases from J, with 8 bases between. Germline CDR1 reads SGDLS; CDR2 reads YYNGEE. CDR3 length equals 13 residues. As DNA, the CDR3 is TGTGCCAGCAGCGTAACGGGGGGCACTGAAGCTTTCTTT. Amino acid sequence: CASSVTGGTEAFF.

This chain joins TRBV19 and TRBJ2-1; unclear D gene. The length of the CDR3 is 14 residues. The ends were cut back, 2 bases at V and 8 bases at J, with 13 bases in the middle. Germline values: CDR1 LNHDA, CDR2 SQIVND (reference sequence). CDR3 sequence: CASSIRRVSDEQFF. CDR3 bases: TGTGCCAGTAGTATACGTAGGGTTTCCGATGAGCAGTTCTTC.

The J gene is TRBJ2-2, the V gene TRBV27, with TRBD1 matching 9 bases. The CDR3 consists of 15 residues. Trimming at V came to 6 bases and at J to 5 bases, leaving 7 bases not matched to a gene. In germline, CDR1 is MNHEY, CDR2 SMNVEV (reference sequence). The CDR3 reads CASSTGTGLTGELFF. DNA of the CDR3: TGTGCCAGCAGCACCGGGACAGGGTTGACCGGGGAGCTGTTTTTT.

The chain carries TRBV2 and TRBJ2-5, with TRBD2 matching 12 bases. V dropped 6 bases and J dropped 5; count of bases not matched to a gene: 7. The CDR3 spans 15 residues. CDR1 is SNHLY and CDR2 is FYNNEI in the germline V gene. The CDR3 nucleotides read TGTGCCAGCAGCCCGACTAGCGGGGGCGCCGAGACCCAGTACTTC. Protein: CASSPTSGGAETQYF. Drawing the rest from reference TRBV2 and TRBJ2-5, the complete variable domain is EPEVTQTPSHQVTQMGQEVILRCVPISNHLYFYWYRQILGQKVEFLVSFYNNEISEKSEIFDDQFSVERPDGSNFTLKIRSTKLEDSAMYFCASSPTSGGAETQYFGPGTRLLVL.

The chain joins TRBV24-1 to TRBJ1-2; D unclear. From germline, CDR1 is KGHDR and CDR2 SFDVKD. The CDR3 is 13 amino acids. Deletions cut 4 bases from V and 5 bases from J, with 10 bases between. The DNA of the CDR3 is TGTGCCACCAGTGACAAAGGACTATATGGCTACACCTTC. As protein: CATSDKGLYGYTF.

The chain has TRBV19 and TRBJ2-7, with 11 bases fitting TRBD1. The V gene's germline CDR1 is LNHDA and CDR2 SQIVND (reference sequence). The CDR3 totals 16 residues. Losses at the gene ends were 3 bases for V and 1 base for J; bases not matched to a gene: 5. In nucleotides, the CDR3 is TGTGCCAGTAGTATTGGACAGGGGGCCCATTCCTACGAGCAGTACTTC. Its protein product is CASSIGQGAHSYEQYF.

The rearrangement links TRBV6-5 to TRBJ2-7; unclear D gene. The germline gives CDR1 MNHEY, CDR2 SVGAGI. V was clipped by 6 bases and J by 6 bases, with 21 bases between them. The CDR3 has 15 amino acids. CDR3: CASSRPDPSPREQYF. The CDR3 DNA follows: TGTGCCAGCAGCAGGCCGGACCCATCACCTCGCGAGCAGTACTTC.

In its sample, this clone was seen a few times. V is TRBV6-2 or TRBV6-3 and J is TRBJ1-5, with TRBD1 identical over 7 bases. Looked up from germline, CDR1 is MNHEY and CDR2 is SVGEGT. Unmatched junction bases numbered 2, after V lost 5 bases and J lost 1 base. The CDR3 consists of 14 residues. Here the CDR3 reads CASSPQGSNQPQHF. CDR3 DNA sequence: TGTGCCAGCAGTCCACAGGGGAGCAATCAGCCCCAGCATTTT.

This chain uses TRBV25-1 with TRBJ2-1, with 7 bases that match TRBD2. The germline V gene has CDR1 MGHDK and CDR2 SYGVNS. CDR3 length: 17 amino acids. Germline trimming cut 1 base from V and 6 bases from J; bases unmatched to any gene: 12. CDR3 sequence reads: CASSELGGAEGGNEQFF. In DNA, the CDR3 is TGTGCCAGCAGTGAATTGGGAGGGGCGGAAGGAGGCAATGAGCAGTTCTTC.

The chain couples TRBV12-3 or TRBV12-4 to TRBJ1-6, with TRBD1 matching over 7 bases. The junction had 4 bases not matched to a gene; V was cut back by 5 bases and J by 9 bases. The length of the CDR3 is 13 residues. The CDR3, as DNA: TGTGCCAGCAGTAGGGGGCTGGGTTCACCCCTCCACTTT. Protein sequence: CASSRGLGSPLHF.

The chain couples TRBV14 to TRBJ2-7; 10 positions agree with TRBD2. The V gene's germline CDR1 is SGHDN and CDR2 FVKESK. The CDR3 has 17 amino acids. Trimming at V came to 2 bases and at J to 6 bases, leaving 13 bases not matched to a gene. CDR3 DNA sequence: TGTGCCAGCAGCCAACTTGGACTAGCGGAGTCCGGGATCGAGCAGTACTTC. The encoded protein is CASSQLGLAESGIEQYF.

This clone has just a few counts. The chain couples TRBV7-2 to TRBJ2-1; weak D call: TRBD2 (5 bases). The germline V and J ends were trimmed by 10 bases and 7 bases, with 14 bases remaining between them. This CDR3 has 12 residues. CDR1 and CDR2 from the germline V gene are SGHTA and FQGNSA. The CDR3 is CAMQKGANEQFF. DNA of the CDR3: TGTGCCATGCAGAAGGGAGCAAATGAGCAGTTCTTC.

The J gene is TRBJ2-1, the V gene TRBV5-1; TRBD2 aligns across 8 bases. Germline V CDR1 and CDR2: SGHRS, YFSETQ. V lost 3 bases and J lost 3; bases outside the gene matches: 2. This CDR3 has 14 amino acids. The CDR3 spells CASSSGTSYNEQFF. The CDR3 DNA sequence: TGCGCCAGCAGCTCGGGGACTAGCTACAATGAGCAGTTCTTC.

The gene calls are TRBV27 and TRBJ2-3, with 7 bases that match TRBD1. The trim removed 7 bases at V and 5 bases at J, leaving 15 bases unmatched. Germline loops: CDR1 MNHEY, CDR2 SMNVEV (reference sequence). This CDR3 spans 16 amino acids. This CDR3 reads CASTLTGALALDTQYF. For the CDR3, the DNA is TGTGCCAGCACCCTCACAGGGGCCTTGGCGTTAGATACGCAGTATTTT.

CDR3 nucleotides: TGCAGCGTTGTCCGTCCGAACACTGAAGCTTTCTTT. Protein product: CSVVRPNTEAFF. This chain joins TRBV29-1 and TRBJ1-1; D ambiguous. This CDR3 has 12 residues. Deletions cut 4 bases from V and 1 base from J, with 7 bases between. Looked up from germline, CDR1 is SQVTM and CDR2 is ANQGSEA. Supplemented by reference TRBV29-1 and TRBJ1-1, the full variable domain reads SAVISQKPSRDICQRGTSLTIQCQVDSQVTMMFWYRQQPGQSLTLIATANQGSEATYESGFVIDKFPISRPNLTFSTLTVSNMSPEDSSIYLCSVVRPNTEAFFGQGTRLTVV.

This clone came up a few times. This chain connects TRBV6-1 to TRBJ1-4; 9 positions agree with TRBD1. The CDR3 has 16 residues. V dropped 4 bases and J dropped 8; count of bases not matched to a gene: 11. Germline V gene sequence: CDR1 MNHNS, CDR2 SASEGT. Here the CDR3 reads CASSGPSGQGPEKLFF. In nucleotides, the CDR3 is TGTGCCAGCAGTGGCCCCTCGGGACAGGGTCCGGAAAAACTGTTTTTT.

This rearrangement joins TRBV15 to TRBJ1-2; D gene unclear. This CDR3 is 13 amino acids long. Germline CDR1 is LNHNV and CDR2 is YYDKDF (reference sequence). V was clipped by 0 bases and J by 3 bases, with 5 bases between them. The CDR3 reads CATSRDVDYGYTF. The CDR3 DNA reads TGTGCCACCAGCAGAGATGTAGACTATGGCTACACCTTC. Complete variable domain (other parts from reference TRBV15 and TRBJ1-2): DAMVIQNPRYQVTQFGKPVTLSCSQTLNHNVMYWYQQKSSQAPKLLFHYYDKDFNNEADTPDNFQSRRPNTSFCFLDIRSPGLGDTAMYLCATSRDVDYGYTFGSGTRLTVV.

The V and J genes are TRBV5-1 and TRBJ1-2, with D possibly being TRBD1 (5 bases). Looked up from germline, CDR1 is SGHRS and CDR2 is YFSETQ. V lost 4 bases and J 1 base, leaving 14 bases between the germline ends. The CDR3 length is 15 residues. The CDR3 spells CASSPRGWDNYGYTF. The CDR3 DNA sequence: TGCGCCAGCAGCCCTAGGGGTTGGGATAACTATGGCTACACCTTC.